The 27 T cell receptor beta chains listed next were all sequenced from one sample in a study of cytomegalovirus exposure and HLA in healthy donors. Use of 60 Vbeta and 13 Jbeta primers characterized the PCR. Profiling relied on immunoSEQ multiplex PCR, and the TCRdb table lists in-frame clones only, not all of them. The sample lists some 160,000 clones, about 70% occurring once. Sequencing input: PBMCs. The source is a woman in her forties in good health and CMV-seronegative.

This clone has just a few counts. The CDR3 sequence: CASSTSRNQPQHF. The CDR3 DNA is TGTGCCAGTAGTACTTCCCGCAATCAGCCCCAGCATTTT. The chain carries TRBV19 and TRBJ1-5; D gene unclear. Deletions cut 4 bases from V and 2 bases from J, with 6 bases between. Germline V gene sequence: CDR1 LNHDA, CDR2 SQIVND (reference sequence). The CDR3 has 13 amino acids.

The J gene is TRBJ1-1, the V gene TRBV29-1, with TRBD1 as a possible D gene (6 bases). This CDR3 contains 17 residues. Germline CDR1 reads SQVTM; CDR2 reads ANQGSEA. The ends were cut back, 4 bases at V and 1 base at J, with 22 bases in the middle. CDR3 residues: CSVGLWFRGHPNTEAFF. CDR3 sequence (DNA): TGCAGCGTTGGTCTTTGGTTTCGGGGACACCCGAACACTGAAGCTTTCTTT.

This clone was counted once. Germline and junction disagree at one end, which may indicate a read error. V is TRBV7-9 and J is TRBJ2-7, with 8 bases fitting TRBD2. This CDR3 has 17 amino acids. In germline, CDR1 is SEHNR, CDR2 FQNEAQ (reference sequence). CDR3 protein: CSSSLAISGGPYYEQYF. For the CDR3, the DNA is TGTTCCAGCAGCTTAGCGATCAGCGGGGGCCCTTACTACGAGCAGTACTTC. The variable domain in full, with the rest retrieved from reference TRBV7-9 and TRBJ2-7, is DTGVSQNPRHKITKRGQNVTFRCDPISEHNRLYWYRQTLGQGPEFLTYFQNEAQLEKSRLLSDRFSAERPKGSFSTLEIQRTEQGDSAMYLCSSSLAISGGPYYEQYFGPGTRLTVT.

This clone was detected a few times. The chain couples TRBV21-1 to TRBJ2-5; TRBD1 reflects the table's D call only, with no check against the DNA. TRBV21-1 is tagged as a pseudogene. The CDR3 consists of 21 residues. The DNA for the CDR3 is TGTGCCAGCAGCAATAGGCCAACCCCCGAAAGGGACGGGACAGGGCCGGAGACCCAGTACTTC. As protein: CASSNRPTPERDGTGPETQYF.

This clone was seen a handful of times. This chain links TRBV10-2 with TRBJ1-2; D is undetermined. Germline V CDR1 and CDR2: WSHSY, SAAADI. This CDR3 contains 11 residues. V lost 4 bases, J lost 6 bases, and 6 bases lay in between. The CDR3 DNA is TGCGCCAGCAGTGCGGCGGATGGCTACACCTTC. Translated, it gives CASSAADGYTF.

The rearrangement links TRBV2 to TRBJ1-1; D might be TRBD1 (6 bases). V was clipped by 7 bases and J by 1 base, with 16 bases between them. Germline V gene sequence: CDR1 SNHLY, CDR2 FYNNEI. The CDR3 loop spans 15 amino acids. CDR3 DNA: TGTGCCAGCACAAGCTTCCGAGGGGGGAACACTGAAGCTTTCTTT. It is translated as CASTSFRGGNTEAFF.

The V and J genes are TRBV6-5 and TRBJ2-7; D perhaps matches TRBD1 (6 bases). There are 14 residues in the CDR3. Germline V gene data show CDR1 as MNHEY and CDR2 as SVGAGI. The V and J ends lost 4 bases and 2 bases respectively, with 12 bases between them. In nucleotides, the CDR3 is TGTGCCAGCAGTTTATACAGGGAGCCCTACGAGCAGTACTTC. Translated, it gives CASSLYREPYEQYF.

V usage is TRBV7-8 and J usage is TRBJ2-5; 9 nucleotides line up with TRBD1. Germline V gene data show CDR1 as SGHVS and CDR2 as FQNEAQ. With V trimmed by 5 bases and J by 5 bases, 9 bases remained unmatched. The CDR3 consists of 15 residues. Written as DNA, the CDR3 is TGTGCCAGCAGCACGCACAGGGGGCCTAGGGAGACCCAGTACTTC. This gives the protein CASSTHRGPRETQYF.

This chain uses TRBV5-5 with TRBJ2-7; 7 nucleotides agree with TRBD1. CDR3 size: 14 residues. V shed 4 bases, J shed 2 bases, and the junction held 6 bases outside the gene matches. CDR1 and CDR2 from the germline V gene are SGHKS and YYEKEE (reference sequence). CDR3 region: CASSPPTGPYEQYF. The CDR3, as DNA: TGTGCCAGCAGCCCACCGACAGGGCCCTACGAGCAGTACTTC.

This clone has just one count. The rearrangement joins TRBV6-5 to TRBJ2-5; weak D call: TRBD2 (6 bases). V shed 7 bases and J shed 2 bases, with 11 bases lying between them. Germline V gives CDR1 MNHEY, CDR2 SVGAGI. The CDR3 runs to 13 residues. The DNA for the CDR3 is TGTGCCAGCACCCGGGAGCGTCAAGAGACCCAGTACTTC. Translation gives CASTRERQETQYF.

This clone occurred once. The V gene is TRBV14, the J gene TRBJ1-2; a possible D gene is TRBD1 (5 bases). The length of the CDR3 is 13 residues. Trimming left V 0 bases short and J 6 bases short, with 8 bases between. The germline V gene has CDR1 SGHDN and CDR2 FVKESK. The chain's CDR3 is CASSQDKGHGYTF. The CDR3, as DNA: TGTGCCAGCAGCCAAGATAAGGGGCATGGCTACACCTTC.

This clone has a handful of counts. CDR3 region: CASTHTSGGGSHNEQFF. The CDR3 bases are TGCGCCAGCACGCACACTAGCGGGGGGGGATCACACAATGAGCAGTTCTTC. The rearrangement joins TRBV5-1 to TRBJ2-1; 13 nucleotides line up with TRBD2. The CDR3 is 17 residues long. J lost 5 bases, V lost 6 bases, and 11 bases had no gene match. Germline V lookup: CDR1 SGHRS, CDR2 YFSETQ.

CDR3 amino acids: CASNWRGSSGTYEQYF. The CDR3 bases are TGTGCCAGCAATTGGAGAGGGTCTAGCGGTACCTACGAGCAGTACTTC. The chain employs TRBV2 and TRBJ2-7; 7 bases match TRBD2. With 7 bases clipped from V and 2 bases from J, the junction kept 14 bases outside the gene matches. The CDR3 sequence is 16 residues long. From germline, CDR1 is SNHLY and CDR2 FYNNEI. The full variable domain, with the rest looked up from reference TRBV2 and TRBJ2-7, is EPEVTQTPSHQVTQMGQEVILRCVPISNHLYFYWYRQILGQKVEFLVSFYNNEISEKSEIFDDQFSVERPDGSNFTLKIRSTKLEDSAMYFCASNWRGSSGTYEQYFGPGTRLTVT.

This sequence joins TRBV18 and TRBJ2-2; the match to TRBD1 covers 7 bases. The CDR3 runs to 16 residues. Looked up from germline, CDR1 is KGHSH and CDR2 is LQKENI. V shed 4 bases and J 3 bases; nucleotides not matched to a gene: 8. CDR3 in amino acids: CASSLNRGMDTGELFF. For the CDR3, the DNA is TGTGCCAGCTCACTCAACAGGGGTATGGACACCGGGGAGCTGTTTTTT.

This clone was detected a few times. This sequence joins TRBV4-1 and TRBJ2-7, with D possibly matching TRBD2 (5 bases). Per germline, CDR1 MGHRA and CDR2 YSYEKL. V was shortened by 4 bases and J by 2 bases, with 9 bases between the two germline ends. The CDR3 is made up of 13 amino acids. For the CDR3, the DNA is TGCGCCAGCAGCCCGGACTCTACCTACGAGCAGTACTTC. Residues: CASSPDSTYEQYF.

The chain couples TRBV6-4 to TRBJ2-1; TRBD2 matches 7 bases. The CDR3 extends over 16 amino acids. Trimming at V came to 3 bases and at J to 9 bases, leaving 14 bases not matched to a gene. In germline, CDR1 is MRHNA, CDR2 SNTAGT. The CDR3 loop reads CASSEAWTRVGSEQFF. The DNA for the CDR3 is TGTGCCAGCAGTGAAGCCTGGACTAGGGTAGGGTCTGAGCAGTTCTTC.

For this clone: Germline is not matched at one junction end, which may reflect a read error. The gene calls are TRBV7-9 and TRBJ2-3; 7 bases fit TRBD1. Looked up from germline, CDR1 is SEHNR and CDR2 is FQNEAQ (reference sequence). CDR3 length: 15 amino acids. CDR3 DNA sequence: TGTTCCAGCAGCTTCCTGACGGGACAGACAGATACGCAGTATTTT. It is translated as CSSSFLTGQTDTQYF.

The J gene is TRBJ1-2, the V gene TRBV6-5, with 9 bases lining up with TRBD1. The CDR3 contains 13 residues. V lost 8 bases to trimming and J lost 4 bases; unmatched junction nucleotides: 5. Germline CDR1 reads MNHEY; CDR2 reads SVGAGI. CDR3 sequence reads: CASAGTGTYGYTF. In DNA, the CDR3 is TGTGCCAGCGCCGGGACAGGGACCTATGGCTACACCTTC.

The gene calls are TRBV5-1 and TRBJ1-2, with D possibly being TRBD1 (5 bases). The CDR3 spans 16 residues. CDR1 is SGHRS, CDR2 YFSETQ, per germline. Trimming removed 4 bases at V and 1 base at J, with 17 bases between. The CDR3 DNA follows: TGCGCCAGCAGCCCTGGAGCGGGGGGACGTAACTATGGCTACACCTTC. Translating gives CASSPGAGGRNYGYTF.

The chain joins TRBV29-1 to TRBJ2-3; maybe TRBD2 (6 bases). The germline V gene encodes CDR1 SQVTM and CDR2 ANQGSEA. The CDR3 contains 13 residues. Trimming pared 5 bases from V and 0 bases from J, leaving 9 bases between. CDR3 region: CSVLGSSTDTQYF. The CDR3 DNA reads TGCAGCGTTCTCGGGAGCAGCACAGATACGCAGTATTTT.

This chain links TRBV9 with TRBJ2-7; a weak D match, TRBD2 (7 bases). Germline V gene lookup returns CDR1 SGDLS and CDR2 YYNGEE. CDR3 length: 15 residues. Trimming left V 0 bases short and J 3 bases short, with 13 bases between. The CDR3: CASSVAGGGGYEQYF. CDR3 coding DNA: TGTGCCAGCAGCGTAGCTGGGGGGGGCGGCTACGAGCAGTACTTC.

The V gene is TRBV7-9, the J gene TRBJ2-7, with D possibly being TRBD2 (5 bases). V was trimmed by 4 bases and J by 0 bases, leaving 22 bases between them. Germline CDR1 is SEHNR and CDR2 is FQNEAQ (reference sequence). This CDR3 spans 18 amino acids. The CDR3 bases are TGTGCCAGCAGCTCGCCGACGAGGGCCGGGCGGGCCTCCTACGAGCAGTACTTC. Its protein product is CASSSPTRAGRASYEQYF.

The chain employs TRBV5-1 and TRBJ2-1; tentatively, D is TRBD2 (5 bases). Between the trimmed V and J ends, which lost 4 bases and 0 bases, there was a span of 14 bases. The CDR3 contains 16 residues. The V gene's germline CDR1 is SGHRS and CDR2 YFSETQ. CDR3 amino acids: CASSLVAGSSYNEQFF. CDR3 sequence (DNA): TGCGCCAGCAGCCTAGTGGCGGGTAGCTCCTACAATGAGCAGTTCTTC.

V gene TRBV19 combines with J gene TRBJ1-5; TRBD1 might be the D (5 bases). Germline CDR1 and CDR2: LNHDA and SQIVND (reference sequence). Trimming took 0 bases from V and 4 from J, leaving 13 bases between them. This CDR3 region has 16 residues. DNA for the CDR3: TGTGCCAGTAGTATAGACAGGGTCCCTAGGAATCAGCCCCAGCATTTT. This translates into CASSIDRVPRNQPQHF.

The CDR3 sequence: CASSFPGGNYGYTF. CDR3 DNA sequence: TGTGCCAGCAGCTTCCCAGGGGGCAACTATGGCTACACCTTC. V is TRBV11-2 and J is TRBJ1-2; 8 positions agree with TRBD1. V shed 3 bases, J shed 2 bases, and the junction held 2 bases outside the gene matches. This CDR3 has 14 amino acids. CDR1 and CDR2 (germline): SGHAT, FQNNGV.

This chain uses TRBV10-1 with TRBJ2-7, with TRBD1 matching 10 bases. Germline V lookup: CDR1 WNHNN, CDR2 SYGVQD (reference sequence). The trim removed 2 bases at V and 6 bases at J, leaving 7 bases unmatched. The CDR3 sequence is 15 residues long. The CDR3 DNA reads TGCGCCAGCAGTGAGATGGGGACAGGGGAAGGCGAGCAGTACTTC. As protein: CASSEMGTGEGEQYF.

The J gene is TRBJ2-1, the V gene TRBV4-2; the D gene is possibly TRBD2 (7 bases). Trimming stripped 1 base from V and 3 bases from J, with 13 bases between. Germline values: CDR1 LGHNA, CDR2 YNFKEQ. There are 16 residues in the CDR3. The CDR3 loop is CASSQVGGGFYNEQFF. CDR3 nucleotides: TGTGCCAGCAGCCAAGTAGGCGGGGGCTTCTACAATGAGCAGTTCTTC.